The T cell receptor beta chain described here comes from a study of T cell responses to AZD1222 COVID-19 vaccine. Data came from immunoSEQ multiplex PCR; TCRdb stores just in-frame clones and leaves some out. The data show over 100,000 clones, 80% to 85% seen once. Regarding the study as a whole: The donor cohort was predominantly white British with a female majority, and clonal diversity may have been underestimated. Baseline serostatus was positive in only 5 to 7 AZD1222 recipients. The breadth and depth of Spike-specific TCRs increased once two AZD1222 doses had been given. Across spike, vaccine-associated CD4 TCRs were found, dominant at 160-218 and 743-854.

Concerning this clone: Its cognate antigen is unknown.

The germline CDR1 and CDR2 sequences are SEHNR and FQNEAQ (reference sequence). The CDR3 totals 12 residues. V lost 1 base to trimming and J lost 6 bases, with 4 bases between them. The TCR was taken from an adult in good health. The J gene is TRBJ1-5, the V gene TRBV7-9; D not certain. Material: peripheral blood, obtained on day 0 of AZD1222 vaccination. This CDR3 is CASSLGFQPQHF. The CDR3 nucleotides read TGTGCCAGCAGCTTAGGTTTTCAGCCCCAGCATTTT.